The clone carrying this T cell receptor beta chain came up a few times. Its antigen is unidentified. The sequenced template was RNA, covering the TCR beta CDR3 region. Second-round multiplex PCR followed a first-round RT-PCR using HTBI primers. TCRdb itself ran the multiplex PCR reads through MiXCR, one entry per CDR3 protein. The sample has roughly 1.1 million distinct CDR3 sequences; less than 45% are singletons. These data belong to a study of Graves' ophthalmopathy and Graves' hyperthyroidism. Findings of the study overall: A model of 13 signatures distinguished ophthalmopathy from stable hyperthyroidism at roughly 86% sensitivity and about 80% specificity. The model predicted ophthalmopathy progression with more than 70% sensitivity and approximately 72% specificity.

Trimming took 2 bases from V and 4 from J, leaving 14 bases between them. This CDR3 has 15 amino acids. Germline V CDR1 and CDR2: MNHEY, SVGAGI. The rearrangement joins TRBV6-5 to TRBJ2-5; D is unresolved. The receptor's source is an adult man with Graves' hyperthyroidism. The sequenced material came from peripheral blood or thyroid tissue (not recorded which). In nucleotides, the CDR3 is TGTGCCAGCAGTTACACACTGACCGCGGTAGAGACCCAGTACTTC. This codes for CASSYTLTAVETQYF.